At least ten counts were recorded for the clone carrying this T cell receptor (beta chain). This sample stems from a study of patients and donors after allogeneic stem cell transplantation. TCRdb re-derived calls from the RT-PCR reads in MiXCR, one entry per CDR3 protein. The data contain some 880,000 distinct CDR3 sequences, more than 15% of them singletons. Trimming shortened V by 5 bases and J by 3 bases, and 15 bases separated the two germline ends. This CDR3 comprises 15 residues. In germline, CDR1 is MNHEY, CDR2 SMNVEV (reference sequence). The sequencing input was blood, either unsorted or a sorted T cell fraction (not recorded which). This TCR came from a human donor who was either an allogeneic HSCT recipient or a stem cell or donor lymphocyte infusion donor (not recorded which). It is not recorded whose cells these are; they may come from a transplant donor. The chain combines TRBV27 with TRBJ2-3; possibly TRBD2 for D (5 bases). The CDR3 coding sequence is TGTGCCAGCAGTGACTTATCCCGCGGGACAGATACGCAGTATTTT. This encodes CASSDLSRGTDTQYF.